These 24 T cell receptor beta chains were all obtained from the same sample, sequenced in a study of blood T cell repertoires in COVID-19. Assay: immunoSEQ multiplex PCR; the TCRdb copy retains only in-frame clones and omits some. The sample contains some 310,000 clones, roughly 90% of which appear only once. The sequencing input was PBMCs or T cells enriched from blood (not recorded which). These receptors all come from a young woman who had recovered from COVID-19.

Written as DNA, the CDR3 is TGTGCCAGCAGCTTAGAAAGTGCCTACCCAGGGGACTATGGCTACACCTTC. Its translation is CASSLESAYPGDYGYTF. The V gene is TRBV11-2, the J gene TRBJ1-2; D is perhaps TRBD1 (6 bases). V was cut by 0 bases and J by 3 bases, with 17 bases left in between. Per germline, CDR1 SGHAT and CDR2 FQNNGV. This CDR3 is built from 17 residues.

The V gene is TRBV11-2, the J gene TRBJ2-1; 8 positions agree with TRBD1. V dropped 4 bases and J dropped 2; count of bases not matched to a gene: 7. The CDR3 totals 16 residues. The germline V gene has CDR1 SGHAT and CDR2 FQNNGV. CDR3 amino acids: CASSSVRQGPYNEQFF. The CDR3 DNA follows: TGTGCCAGCAGCTCAGTTAGACAGGGGCCCTACAATGAGCAGTTCTTC.

This clone was counted between two and nine times. The rearrangement links TRBV19 to TRBJ1-6; 8 nucleotides agree with TRBD1. The CDR3 has 14 amino acids. Trimming at V came to 5 bases and at J to 10 bases, leaving 7 bases not matched to a gene. The germline CDR1 and CDR2 sequences are LNHDA and SQIVND (reference sequence). CDR3 sequence (DNA): TGTGCCAGTAGTTGGGGACAGGTGGGATCACCCCTCCACTTT. It encodes CASSWGQVGSPLHF.

This rearrangement joins TRBV19 to TRBJ2-1; D possibly corresponds to TRBD2 (6 bases). The CDR3 runs to 12 residues. V lost 7 bases and J 8 bases, leaving 12 bases between the germline ends. Germline V gene lookup returns CDR1 LNHDA and CDR2 SQIVND (reference sequence). The CDR3 sequence is CASNMGEDEQFF. For the CDR3, the DNA is TGTGCCAGTAATATGGGGGAGGATGAGCAGTTCTTC.

The rearrangement links TRBV5-4 to TRBJ2-1, with D unclear. The CDR3 consists of 11 residues. Germline assignment: CDR1 SGHNT and CDR2 YYREEE (reference sequence). V was clipped by 1 base and J by 14 bases, with 10 bases between them. The CDR3 bases are TGTGCCAGCAGCTTGAGAGGTCGGGAGTTCTTC. This gives the protein CASSLRGREFF.

The chain joins TRBV5-5 to TRBJ1-2; D is unclear. Germline-derived CDR1 and CDR2 are SGHKS and YYEKEE (reference sequence). Trimming cost V 0 bases and J 4 bases, with 13 bases left between them. CDR3 size: 15 residues. Written as DNA, the CDR3 is TGTGCCAGCAGCTTGGGGGGAGGCCTGACCTATGGCTACACCTTC. It specifies CASSLGGGLTYGYTF.

This clone was counted a single time. The chain combines TRBV19 with TRBJ2-7; 10 bases fit TRBD2. Trimming removed 3 bases from V and 2 bases from J; junction bases left unmatched: 7. The CDR3 has 16 amino acids. CDR1 LNHDA and CDR2 SQIVND come from the germline V gene (reference sequence). The chain's CDR3 is CASSIGLAANTYEQYF. In DNA, the CDR3 is TGTGCCAGTAGTATCGGACTAGCGGCCAATACCTACGAGCAGTACTTC.

The chain employs TRBV28 and TRBJ2-1, with 7 bases identical to TRBD2. V was pared by 3 bases and J by 7 bases, with 6 bases of the junction left unmatched. This CDR3 region has 14 residues. CDR1 is MDHEN, CDR2 SYDVKM, per germline. The CDR3, as DNA: TGTGCCAGCAGTTTTGGGCGGGAGTGGAATGAGCAGTTCTTC. Translating it yields CASSFGREWNEQFF.

This rearrangement joins TRBV5-4 to TRBJ1-3; 7 bases map to TRBD1. The V gene's germline CDR1 is SGHNT and CDR2 YYREEE (reference sequence). V lost 4 bases and J lost 4; bases outside the gene matches: 11. This CDR3 has 16 amino acids. In DNA form, the CDR3 reads TGTGCCAGCAGCGAAGGGGGCAAGACAAGAGGAAACACCATATATTTT. Translating it yields CASSEGGKTRGNTIYF. Together with reference TRBV5-4 and TRBJ1-3, the CDR3 gives the full variable domain: ETGVTQSPTHLIKTRGQQVTLRCSSQSGHNTVSWYQQALGQGPQFIFQYYREEENGRGNFPPRFSGLQFPNYSSELNVNALELDDSALYLCASSEGGKTRGNTIYFGEGSWLTVV.

This chain links TRBV29-1 with TRBJ2-7; tentative D call: TRBD2 (6 bases). This CDR3 has 13 residues. Germline CDR1 and CDR2: SQVTM and ANQGSEA. Trimming removed 8 bases at V and 4 bases at J, with 18 bases between. CDR3 protein: CSYRMGGVYEQYF. CDR3 sequence (DNA): TGCAGCTACCGGATGGGGGGAGTGTACGAGCAGTACTTC.

In DNA form, the CDR3 reads TGTGCCAGCAGCCCATCGCGGGCCCCTAAGCGGGAGGTGGGAGAGACCCAGTACTTC. This translates into CASSPSRAPKREVGETQYF. This chain joins TRBV7-6 and TRBJ2-5, with TRBD2 matching over 9 bases. J was trimmed by 4 bases and V by 5 bases; bases with no gene match: 20. Germline CDR1 SGHVS, CDR2 FNYEAQ. The CDR3 consists of 19 residues.

The V and J genes are TRBV4-3 and TRBJ1-2, with 7 bases fitting TRBD1. The CDR3 contains 22 residues. Unmatched junction bases numbered 24, after V lost 0 bases and J lost 2 bases. Germline loops: CDR1 LGHNA, CDR2 YSLEER. DNA for the CDR3: TGCGCCAGCAGCCAAGACCGTTGGGGGGTTCGTGGACAGGCTCTACAAAACTATGGCTACACCTTC. Translated, it gives CASSQDRWGVRGQALQNYGYTF.

About this clone itself: The junction departs from germline at one end; a sequencing error may be responsible. V gene TRBV4-2 combines with J gene TRBJ1-2, with TRBD1 matching over 9 bases. This CDR3 spans 15 amino acids. Germline CDR1 reads LGHNA; CDR2 reads YNFKEQ. CDR3 protein: CVSSQDQGTGYGYTF. In DNA, the CDR3 is TGTGTCAGCAGCCAAGATCAAGGGACAGGGTACGGCTACACCTTC.

The chain uses TRBV5-6 and TRBJ2-1; D is possibly TRBD1 (7 bases). CDR3 length: 18 amino acids. Germline-derived CDR1 and CDR2 are SGHDT and YYEEEE. Trimming removed 3 bases from V and 0 bases from J, with 19 bases in between. The DNA for the CDR3 is TGTGCCAGCAGCTCTTACTTGGGACAGACTAGCTCCTACAATGAGCAGTTCTTC. Amino acids: CASSSYLGQTSSYNEQFF. Combining the CDR3 with reference TRBV5-6 and TRBJ2-1 gives the whole variable domain DAGVTQSPTHLIKTRGQQVTLRCSPKSGHDTVSWYQQALGQGPQFIFQYYEEEERQRGNFPDRFSGHQFPNYSSELNVNALLLGDSALYLCASSSYLGQTSSYNEQFFGPGTRLTVL.

This clone was recorded once. The V call is TRBV7-6, the J call TRBJ2-2; 8 nucleotides agree with TRBD2. Germline V gene data show CDR1 as SGHVS and CDR2 as FNYEAQ. There are 14 residues in the CDR3. J lost 1 base, V lost 10 bases, and 5 bases had no gene match. The CDR3 coding sequence is TGTGCCACCCAACGGGGGGGGAACACCGGGGAGCTGTTTTTT. Residues: CATQRGGNTGELFF.

The genes are TRBV5-4 and TRBJ1-1; tentative D call: TRBD1 (5 bases). The CDR3 contains 12 residues. V was cut by 10 bases and J by 3 bases, with 13 bases left in between. Germline-derived CDR1 and CDR2 are SGHNT and YYREEE (reference sequence). The CDR3 region has the DNA TGTGCCTACGTGGAAGGGGACACTGAAGCTTTCTTT. Amino acids: CAYVEGDTEAFF.

The J gene is TRBJ2-5, the V gene TRBV5-6; D is unclear. V was pared by 1 base and J by 4 bases, with 8 bases between. This CDR3 spans 13 amino acids. Germline V lookup: CDR1 SGHDT, CDR2 YYEEEE. In DNA, the CDR3 is TGTGCCAGCAGCTTGCTCCCCCCAGAGACCCAGTACTTC. Amino acid sequence: CASSLLPPETQYF.

This chain connects TRBV29-1 to TRBJ1-1, with 9 bases lining up with TRBD1. Looked up from germline, CDR1 is SQVTM and CDR2 is ANQGSEA. The CDR3 contains 14 residues. Unmatched junction bases numbered 3, after V lost 0 bases and J lost 4 bases. The CDR3 region has the DNA TGCAGCGTTGAAGAGGCGACAGGGGGCACTGAAGCTTTCTTT. Its translation is CSVEEATGGTEAFF.

The J gene is TRBJ2-7, the V gene TRBV29-1; possibly TRBD1 for D (6 bases). The CDR3 length is 14 residues. Germline V gene data show CDR1 as SQVTM and CDR2 as ANQGSEA. V lost 6 bases to trimming and J lost 2 bases, with 17 bases between them. The chain's CDR3 is CSVRRDGDTYEQYF. The CDR3 DNA sequence: TGCAGCGTGCGGAGAGACGGGGACACCTACGAGCAGTACTTC.

The chain links TRBV15 to TRBJ2-1; D uncertain. The CDR3 has 15 residues. The ends were cut back, 0 bases at V and 5 bases at J, with 11 bases in the middle. CDR1 LNHNV and CDR2 YYDKDF come from the germline V gene (reference sequence). The CDR3 nucleotides read TGTGCCACCAGCAGAGATACGCGCCGGGACAATGAGCAGTTCTTC. This codes for CATSRDTRRDNEQFF.

For the CDR3, the DNA is TGTGCCAGCAGCCAACAAACAGGGCGCACCGGGGAGCTGTTTTTT. Protein sequence: CASSQQTGRTGELFF. V and J are TRBV4-2 and TRBJ2-2; a possible D gene is TRBD1 (6 bases). This CDR3 is 15 amino acids long. The germline CDR1 and CDR2 sequences are LGHNA and YNFKEQ. V dropped 2 bases and J dropped 4 bases, with 11 bases sitting between them.

The rearrangement joins TRBV15 to TRBJ1-4, with a possible D match to TRBD1 (5 bases). Deletions cut 0 bases from V and 8 bases from J, with 19 bases between. CDR1 is LNHNV and CDR2 is YYDKDF in the germline V gene (reference sequence). The length of the CDR3 is 17 residues. The CDR3 protein is CATSRDYVEGTGEKLFF. The CDR3 bases are TGTGCCACCAGCAGAGATTACGTGGAGGGGACTGGGGAAAAACTGTTTTTT.

This CDR3 reads CAWSRTSGSTDTQYF. CDR3 sequence (DNA): TGTGCCTGGAGCCGGACTAGCGGGAGCACAGATACGCAGTATTTT. This rearrangement joins TRBV30 to TRBJ2-3; 11 bases fit TRBD2. The CDR3 spans 15 residues. The germline gives CDR1 GTSNPN, CDR2 SVGIG (reference sequence). V lost 3 bases to trimming and J lost 0 bases; unmatched junction nucleotides: 2.

This chain joins TRBV28 and TRBJ2-7; D remains unclear. From germline, CDR1 is MDHEN and CDR2 SYDVKM. Trimming took 5 bases from V and 5 from J, leaving 7 bases between them. The CDR3 loop spans 11 amino acids. CDR3 coding DNA: TGTGCCAGCAGTCCGACAAACGAGCAGTACTTC. It translates to CASSPTNEQYF.